This T cell receptor (beta chain) comes out of a study of blood T cell repertoires in COVID-19. TCRdb's copy holds only in-frame clones and misses some; the assay was immunoSEQ multiplex PCR. The sample includes some 250,000 clones, more than 85% of them seen just once. The CDR3 sequence is 15 residues long. The V and J ends lost 2 bases and 0 bases respectively, with 9 bases between them. The V gene's germline CDR1 is SGDLS and CDR2 YYNGEE. V is TRBV9 and J is TRBJ1-3, with D possibly TRBD1 on 6 matching bases. The sample consisted of PBMCs or T cells enriched from blood (not recorded which). This receptor was identified in a man aged 35-49 years who had recovered from COVID-19. The CDR3 coding sequence is TGTGCCAGCAGCGTTTCGGACAGCTCTGGAAACACCATATATTTT. This encodes CASSVSDSSGNTIYF.